This TCR beta chain was sequenced during a study of blood T cell repertoires in COVID-19. Study at large: Spain, Italy and the United States supplied samples that represented acute and convalescent COVID-19. PBMCs, B-cell-depleted T cells, or T cells were the source of the cDNA or gDNA that made up the material.

Sequencing was performed with immunoSEQ multiplex PCR; in TCRdb, only in-frame clones are kept and a portion is missing. The sample consists of about 84,000 clones, 83% of them appearing once. This sequence was found in a woman of 80 years or more with acute or convalescent COVID-19. The material sequenced was peripheral blood.

The CDR3 nucleotides are TGTGCCAGCAGCCAACAGGGGGCGGGTAGGGAGACCCAGTACTTC. Encoded protein: CASSQQGAGRETQYF. The V call is TRBV3-1 (or the pseudogene TRBV3-2), the J call TRBJ2-5; 8 bases are a match to TRBD1. Germline V gene sequence: CDR1 LGHDT, CDR2 YNNKEL (reference sequence). The trim removed 2 bases at V and 5 bases at J, leaving 7 bases unmatched. The CDR3 covers 15 residues.